This T cell receptor beta chain was recorded in a study of CD8+CD57+ T cells in acquired aplastic anemia. CDR3 and TCR beta VDJ profiling relied on genomic DNA as the template. MiXCR, applied by TCRdb to the reads, yields one record per CDR3 protein. The table records about 220,000 distinct CDR3 sequences, approximately 35% of them present only once. This clonotype was counted a few times. This CDR3 has 13 residues. From germline, CDR1 is LGHDT and CDR2 YNNKEL (reference sequence). V was pared by 4 bases and J by 10 bases, with 4 bases of the junction left unmatched. The chain recombines TRBV3-1 with TRBJ1-3, with TRBD1 identical over 10 bases. Sequenced material: sorted CD4+, CD8+, or CD8+CD57+ T cells (not recorded which) from PBMCs. This clonotype originated in a human donor in good health, serving as a control. The DNA for the CDR3 is TGTGCCAGCAGCCTGGGACAGGGGATAACCATATATTTT. Translation: CASSLGQGITIYF.